This is a list of T cell receptor beta chains from one sample in a study of PD-1 blockade in mismatch repair-deficient tumors. Clones were read by immunoSEQ multiplex PCR, and TCRdb kept only the in-frame ones, dropping some. The sample records around 120,000 clones, about 86% being singletons. The sequences come from peripheral blood, collected 44 weeks after starting pembrolizumab. The receptors were gathered from an adult with mismatch repair-deficient cancer. Both conserved end residues are part of each CDR3. The D gene is left open where the match is weak. Clone size appears in some rows only: once, few, many, or a class for an expanded clone.

J gene,clone size,CDR3 length,V gene,D gene,CDR3 protein,CDR3 DNA
TRBJ2-7,.,14,TRBV28,.,CASSLSGSAYEQYF,TGTGCCAGCAGTTTATCAGGTTCGGCCTACGAGCAGTACTTC
TRBJ2-7,.,14,TRBV2,.,CAGGRPDSSYEQYF,TGTGCCGGGGGGAGACCGGACAGCTCCTACGAGCAGTACTTC
TRBJ1-2,few,12,TRBV25-1,.,CASSEPHSGYTF,TGTGCCAGCAGTGAACCCCACAGTGGCTACACCTTC
TRBJ2-5,once,15,TRBV5-1,.,CASSSYRESQETQYF,TGCGCCAGCAGCTCCTACAGGGAATCCCAAGAGACCCAGTACTTC
TRBJ2-1,once,15,TRBV4-3,TRBD1,CASSSGQNSYNEQFF,TGCGCCAGCAGCTCGGGACAGAATTCCTACAATGAGCAGTTCTTC
TRBJ1-1,.,16,TRBV11-2,TRBD1,CASSLRTGTENTEAFF,TGTGCCAGCAGCTTGAGAACCGGGACAGAGAACACTGAAGCTTTCTTT
TRBJ2-7,few,15,TRBV21-1,.,CASSSTQGPRDEQYF,TGTGCCAGCAGCAGCACACAGGGGCCGCGGGACGAGCAGTACTTC
TRBJ2-1,.,13,TRBV27,.,CASSLLGENEQFF,TGTGCCAGCAGTTTATTGGGGGAAAATGAGCAGTTCTTC
TRBJ2-7,.,11,TRBV29-1,.,CSVEYRLEQYF,TGCAGCGTTGAATACCGCCTGGAGCAGTACTTC
TRBJ2-7,.,15,TRBV4-1,.,CASSQGEDRSYEQYF,TGCGCCAGCAGCCAAGGCGAAGACAGATCCTACGAGCAGTACTTC
TRBJ2-7,once,15,TRBV4-3,.,CASSQVPAGQHEQYF,TGCGCCAGCAGCCAAGTTCCAGCGGGACAGCACGAGCAGTACTTC
TRBJ2-1,.,15,TRBV5-1,TRBD2,CASSLGTSGFNEQFF,TGCGCCAGCAGCTTAGGGACTAGCGGTTTCAATGAGCAGTTCTTC
TRBJ1-2,once,16,TRBV4-2,.,CASSQSMLIRVYGYTF,TGTGCCAGCAGCCAATCCATGTTAATAAGAGTCTATGGCTACACCTTC
TRBJ2-2,.,19,TRBV5-1,.,CASSSIRNLGYSNTGELFF,TGCGCCAGCAGCTCCATAAGGAATTTGGGCTACTCGAACACCGGGGAGCTGTTTTTT
TRBJ1-4,.,14,TRBV6-5,.,CASSPAGKGEKLFF,TGTGCCAGCAGTCCCGCAGGGAAGGGTGAAAAACTGTTTTTT
TRBJ2-1,once,19,TRBV19,TRBD2,CASTTSGLAGGRVYNEQFF,TGTGCCTCAACCACCTCGGGACTAGCGGGAGGAAGGGTCTACAATGAGCAGTTCTTC
TRBJ2-3,.,16,TRBV5-6,TRBD2,CASSPGGLAGPDTQYF,TGTGCCAGCAGCCCGGGGGGACTAGCGGGTCCAGATACGCAGTATTTT
TRBJ2-5,.,15,TRBV30,TRBD1,CAWSPYRGRRETQYF,TGTGCCTGGAGTCCATATAGGGGGCGCAGGGAGACCCAGTACTTC
TRBJ2-3,.,19,TRBV27,TRBD2,CASSLISRLAGVLADTQYF,TGTGCCAGCAGTTTAATCTCCCGACTAGCGGGAGTATTGGCAGATACGCAGTATTTT
TRBJ2-7,.,11,TRBV10-3,.,CAISGRYEQYF,TGTGCCATCAGTGGAAGGTACGAGCAGTACTTC
TRBJ2-5,.,15,TRBV12-2,.,CASRQGTSTQETQYF,TGTGCAAGTCGCCAGGGGACTAGCACACAAGAGACCCAGTACTTC
TRBJ1-2,.,16,TRBV2,TRBD1,CASSGIGTGVLYGYTF,TGTGCCAGCAGCGGCATTGGGACAGGGGTACTTTATGGCTACACCTTC
TRBJ1-3,.,17,TRBV11-2,.,CASSLPGRMRSGNTIYF,TGTGCCAGCAGCTTACCCGGACGGATGCGCTCTGGAAACACCATATATTTT
TRBJ1-4,.,17,TRBV11-2,.,CASSLSMWVATNEKLFF,TGTGCCAGCAGCCTATCCATGTGGGTTGCAACTAATGAAAAACTGTTTTTT
TRBJ2-3,.,14,TRBV27,TRBD1,CASSLGQGRNTQYF,TGTGCCAGCAGTCTGGGACAGGGACGGAATACGCAGTATTTT
TRBJ1-1,.,18,TRBV28,.,CASSRRAAGRAGGAEAFF,TGTGCCAGCAGTCGGCGGGCCGCAGGACGCGCTGGGGGGGCTGAAGCTTTCTTT
TRBJ2-1,.,17,TRBV11-2,TRBD2,CASSLVATSGFYNEQFF,TGTGCCAGCAGCTTAGTAGCGACTAGCGGCTTCTACAATGAGCAGTTCTTC
TRBJ1-1,.,14,TRBV29-1,.,CSVGGRGRNTEAFF,TGCAGCGTTGGGGGTCGAGGCAGAAACACTGAAGCTTTCTTT
TRBJ2-7,.,19,TRBV7-8,TRBD2,CASSPRLAGGPPSSYEQYF,TGTGCCAGCAGCCCCAGACTAGCGGGAGGACCCCCCAGCTCCTACGAGCAGTACTTC
TRBJ2-6,.,15,TRBV6-5,.,CASKPVVSGANVLTF,TGTGCCAGCAAGCCTGTAGTCAGTGGGGCCAACGTCCTGACTTTC
TRBJ2-2,.,15,TRBV6-5,.,CASSSYPGYTGELFF,TGTGCCAGCAGCAGTTATCCAGGGTACACCGGGGAGCTGTTTTTT
TRBJ1-5,few,13,TRBV4-1,.,CASSQVTGQPQHF,TGCGCCAGCAGCCAAGTGACGGGTCAGCCCCAGCATTTT
TRBJ1-1,.,14,TRBV18,.,CASSRLGMNTEAFF,TGTGCCAGCTCCCGGCTGGGAATGAACACTGAAGCTTTCTTT
TRBJ2-5,.,12,TRBV6-1,.,CASSQKDETQYF,TGTGCCAGCAGTCAAAAAGACGAGACCCAGTACTTC
TRBJ2-7,.,17,TRBV4-3,TRBD2,CASSQDFEREGSYEQYF,TGCGCCAGCAGCCAAGATTTTGAGCGGGAGGGCTCGTACGAGCAGTACTTC
TRBJ2-7,.,16,TRBV4-1,.,CASSPGNRRSSYEQYF,TGCGCCAGCAGCCCTGGGAACAGGAGAAGCTCCTACGAGCAGTACTTC
TRBJ2-5,.,14,TRBV11-3,.,CASSLIPAAETQYF,TGTGCCAGCAGCTTAATACCCGCCGCAGAGACCCAGTACTTC
TRBJ2-2,few,15,TRBV4-1,.,CASSQGRPNTGELFF,TGCGCCAGCAGCCAGGGGAGACCGAACACCGGGGAGCTGTTTTTT
TRBJ2-7,.,16,TRBV7-9,.,CASTLARGINSYEQYF,TGTGCCAGCACTCTCGCAAGGGGAATCAACTCCTACGAGCAGTACTTC
TRBJ2-1,.,20,TRBV10-3,TRBD2,CAISATPGLAGGSSYNEQFF,TGTGCCATCAGTGCCACCCCGGGACTAGCGGGAGGGAGCTCCTACAATGAGCAGTTCTTC